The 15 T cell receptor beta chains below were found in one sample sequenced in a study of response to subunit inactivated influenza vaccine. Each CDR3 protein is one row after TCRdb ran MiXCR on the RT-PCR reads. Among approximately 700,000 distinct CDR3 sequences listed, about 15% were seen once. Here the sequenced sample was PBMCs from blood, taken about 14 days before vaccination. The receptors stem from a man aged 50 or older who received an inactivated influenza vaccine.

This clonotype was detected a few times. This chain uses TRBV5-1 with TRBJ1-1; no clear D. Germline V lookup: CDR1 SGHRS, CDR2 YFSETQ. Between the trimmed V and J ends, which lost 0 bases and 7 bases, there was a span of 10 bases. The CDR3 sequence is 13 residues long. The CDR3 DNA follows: TGCGCCAGCAGCTTGGTTGGGGTGGGTGAAGCTTTCTTT. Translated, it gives CASSLVGVGEAFF.

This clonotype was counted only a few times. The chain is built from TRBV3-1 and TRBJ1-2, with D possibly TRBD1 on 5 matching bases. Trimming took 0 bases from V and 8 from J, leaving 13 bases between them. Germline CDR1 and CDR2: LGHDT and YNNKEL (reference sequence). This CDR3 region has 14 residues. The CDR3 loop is CASSQEGTGKGYTF. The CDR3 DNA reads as TGTGCCAGCAGCCAAGAAGGGACTGGAAAGGGCTACACCTTC.

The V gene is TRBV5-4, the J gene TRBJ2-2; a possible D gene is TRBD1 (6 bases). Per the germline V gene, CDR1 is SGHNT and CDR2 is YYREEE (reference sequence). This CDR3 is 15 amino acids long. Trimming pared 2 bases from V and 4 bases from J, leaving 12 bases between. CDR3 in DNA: TGTGCCAGCAGCTTAGCAGGGGCCGGCACCGGGGAGCTGTTTTTT. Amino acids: CASSLAGAGTGELFF.

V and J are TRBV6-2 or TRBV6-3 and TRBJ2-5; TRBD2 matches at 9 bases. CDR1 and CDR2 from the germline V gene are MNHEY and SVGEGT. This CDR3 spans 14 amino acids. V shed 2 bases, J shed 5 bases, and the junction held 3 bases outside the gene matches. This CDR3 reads CASSYKREVETQYF. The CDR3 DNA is TGTGCCAGCAGTTACAAGCGGGAGGTTGAGACCCAGTACTTC.

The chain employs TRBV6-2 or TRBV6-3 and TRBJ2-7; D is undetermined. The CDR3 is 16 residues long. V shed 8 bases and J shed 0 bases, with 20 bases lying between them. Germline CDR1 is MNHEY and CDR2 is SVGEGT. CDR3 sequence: CASSRVESQPSYEQYF. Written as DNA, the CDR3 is TGTGCCAGCTCGCGTGTAGAGTCCCAGCCCTCCTACGAGCAGTACTTC.

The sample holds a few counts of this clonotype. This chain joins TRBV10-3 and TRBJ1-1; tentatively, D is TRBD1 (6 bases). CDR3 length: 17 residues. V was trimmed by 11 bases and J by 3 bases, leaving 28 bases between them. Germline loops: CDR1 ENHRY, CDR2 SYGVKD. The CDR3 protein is CAAQGGGKGLKDTEAFF. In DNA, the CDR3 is TGTGCCGCCCAGGGAGGGGGAAAAGGACTTAAGGACACTGAAGCTTTCTTT.

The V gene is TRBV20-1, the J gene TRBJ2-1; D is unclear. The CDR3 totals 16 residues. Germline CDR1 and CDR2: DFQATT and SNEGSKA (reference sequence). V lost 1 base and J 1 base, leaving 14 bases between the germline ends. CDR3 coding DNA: TGCAGTGCTAGAGTTAGAGGACCGATGTCCTACAATGAGCAGTTCTTC. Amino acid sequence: CSARVRGPMSYNEQFF.

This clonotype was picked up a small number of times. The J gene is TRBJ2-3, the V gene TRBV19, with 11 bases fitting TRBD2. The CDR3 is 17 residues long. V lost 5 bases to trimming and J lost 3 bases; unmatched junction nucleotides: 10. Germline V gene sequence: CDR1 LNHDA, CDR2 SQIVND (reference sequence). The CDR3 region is CASSRVAGGLMTDTQYF. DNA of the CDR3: TGTGCCAGTAGTCGTGTAGCGGGGGGGCTGATGACAGATACGCAGTATTTT.

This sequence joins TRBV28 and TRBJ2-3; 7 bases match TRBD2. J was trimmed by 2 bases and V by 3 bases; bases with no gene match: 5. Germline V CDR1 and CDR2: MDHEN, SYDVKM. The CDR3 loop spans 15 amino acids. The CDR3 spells CASSFGGVHTDTQYF. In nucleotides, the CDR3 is TGTGCCAGCAGTTTTGGGGGGGTTCACACAGATACGCAGTATTTT. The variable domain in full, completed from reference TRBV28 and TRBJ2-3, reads DVKVTQSSRYLVKRTGEKVFLECVQDMDHENMFWYRQDPGLGLRLIYFSYDVKMKEKGDIPEGYSVSREKKERFSLILESASTNQTSMYLCASSFGGVHTDTQYFGPGTRLTVL.

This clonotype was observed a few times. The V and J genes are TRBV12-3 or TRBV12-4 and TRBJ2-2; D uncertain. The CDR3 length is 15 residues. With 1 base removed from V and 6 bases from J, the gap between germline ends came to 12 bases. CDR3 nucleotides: TGTGCCAGCAGTTTAGTGGTGGTTCTTCCCGGGGAGCTGTTTTTT. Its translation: CASSLVVVLPGELFF.

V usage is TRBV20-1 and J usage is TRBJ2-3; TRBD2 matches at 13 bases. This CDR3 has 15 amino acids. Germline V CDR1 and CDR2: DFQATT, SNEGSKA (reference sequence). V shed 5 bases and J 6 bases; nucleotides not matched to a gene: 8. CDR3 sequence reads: CSAHPLAGGRDTQYF. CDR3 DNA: TGCAGTGCTCATCCACTAGCGGGGGGGCGTGATACGCAGTATTTT.

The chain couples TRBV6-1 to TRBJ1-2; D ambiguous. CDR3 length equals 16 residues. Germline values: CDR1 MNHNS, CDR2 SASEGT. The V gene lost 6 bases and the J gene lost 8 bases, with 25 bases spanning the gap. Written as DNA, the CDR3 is TGTGCCAGCAGCCCCTTCGCCGGGTCCCCCTTAGTCGGCTACACCTTC. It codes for CASSPFAGSPLVGYTF.

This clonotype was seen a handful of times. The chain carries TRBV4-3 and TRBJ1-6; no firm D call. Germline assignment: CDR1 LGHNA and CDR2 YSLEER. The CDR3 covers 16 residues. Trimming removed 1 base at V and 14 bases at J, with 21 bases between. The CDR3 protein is CASSQGLGLEIAALHF. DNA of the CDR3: TGCGCCAGCAGCCAAGGTCTGGGTTTGGAAATCGCGGCCCTCCACTTT.

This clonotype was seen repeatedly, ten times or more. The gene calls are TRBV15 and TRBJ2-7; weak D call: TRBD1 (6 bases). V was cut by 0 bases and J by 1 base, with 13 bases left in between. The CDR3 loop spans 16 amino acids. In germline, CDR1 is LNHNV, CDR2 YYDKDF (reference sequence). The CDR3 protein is CATSRDSGTLSYEQYF. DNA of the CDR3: TGTGCCACCAGCAGAGATTCGGGGACACTTTCCTACGAGCAGTACTTC.

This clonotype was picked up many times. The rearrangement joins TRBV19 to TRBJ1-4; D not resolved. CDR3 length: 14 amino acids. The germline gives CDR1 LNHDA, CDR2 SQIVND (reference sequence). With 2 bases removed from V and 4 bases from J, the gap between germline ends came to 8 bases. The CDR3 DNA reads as TGTGCCAGTAGTATACATCGAGGTAATGAAAAACTGTTTTTT. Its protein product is CASSIHRGNEKLFF. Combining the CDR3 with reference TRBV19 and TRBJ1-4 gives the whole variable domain DGGITQSPKYLFRKEGQNVTLSCEQNLNHDAMYWYRQDPGQGLRLIYYSQIVNDFQKGDIAEGYSVSREKKESFPLTVTSAQKNPTAFYLCASSIHRGNEKLFFGSGTQLSVL.